This T cell receptor beta chain was sequenced during a study of blood T cell repertoires in COVID-19. Study as a whole: PBMCs, B-cell-depleted T cells, or T cells provided the cDNA or gDNA that made up the material.

Here immunoSEQ multiplex PCR was the method, and the copy in TCRdb shows in-frame clones only, minus some. The profile shows 200,000 to 250,000 clones, around 84% of them singletons. Individuals drawn from 20 to 25 US areas were roughly 18 to 95 years old. CDR3 length: 14 amino acids. J was trimmed by 3 bases and V by 10 bases; bases with no gene match: 7. Germline V gives CDR1 ENHRY, CDR2 SYGVKD. J is TRBJ2-2 and V is TRBV10-3; 8 positions agree with TRBD1. Sequencing was carried out using PBMCs or T cells enriched from blood (not recorded which). The receptor was isolated from a woman aged 40 to 55 with acute COVID-19. The CDR3 DNA follows: TGTGCCACAAGACAGGGGACTGACACCGGGGAGCTGTTTTTT. Translation gives CATRQGTDTGELFF.